Listed below are T cell receptor beta chains from one sample, sequenced in a study of cytomegalovirus exposure and HLA in healthy donors. Assay used: immunoSEQ multiplex PCR; TCRdb lists only in-frame clones, some missing. The table lists about 98,000 clones, around 90% of them singletons. The sequencing input was PBMCs. These receptor sequences come from a woman under 40 in good health and CMV-seronegative. CDR3s include the opening cysteine and the closing phenylalanine or tryptophan. The D gene is left open where the match is weak. For some rows the clone size is stated as once, few or many, or as a class when expanded; others skip it.

j_call v_call d_call clone_size cdr3_aa cdr3_nt
TRBJ1-2 TRBV4-1 TRBD1 NA CASSQGRGTGTGGYTF TGCGCCAGCAGCCAAGGTCGAGGGACAGGGACCGGAGGCTACACCTTC
TRBJ2-3 TRBV5-1 NA NA CASSLWGRLADTQYF TGCGCCAGCAGCTTGTGGGGGCGCCTTGCAGATACGCAGTATTTT
TRBJ1-1 TRBV5-1 NA once CASSLEQGANTEAFF TGCGCCAGCAGCTTGGAACAGGGCGCGAACACTGAAGCTTTCTTT
TRBJ1-3 TRBV7-2 NA NA CASSQSGGASGNTIYF TGTGCCAGCAGCCAATCGGGGGGGGCGAGTGGAAACACCATATATTTT
TRBJ2-7 TRBV5-1 NA NA CASSLRGVSYEQYF TGCGCCAGCAGCCTCCGGGGTGTGAGCTACGAGCAGTACTTC
TRBJ1-5 TRBV10-2 TRBD1 NA CASRDRGRGANQPQHF TGCGCCAGCAGGGACAGGGGGCGCGGGGCTAATCAGCCCCAGCATTTT
TRBJ1-5 TRBV27 NA NA CASSLDGVPNQPQHF TGTGCCAGCAGTTTGGACGGGGTTCCCAATCAGCCCCAGCATTTT
TRBJ1-5 TRBV5-1 NA NA CASSLMPDQPQHF TGCGCCAGCAGCTTGATGCCGGATCAGCCCCAGCATTTT
TRBJ1-4 TRBV5-6 TRBD1 NA CASSLTGVGEKLFF TGTGCCAGCAGCCTGACAGGGGTCGGTGAAAAACTGTTTTTT
TRBJ1-6 TRBV5-1 TRBD1 once CASSLGDRVVSPLHF TGCGCCAGCAGCTTGGGGGACAGGGTAGTCTCACCCCTCCACTTT
TRBJ2-2 TRBV29-1 NA NA CSVGVSGDTGELFF TGCAGCGTTGGGGTGTCAGGGGACACCGGGGAGCTGTTTTTT
TRBJ2-6 TRBV7-9 TRBD1 once CASSQSRGQGAGANVLTF TGTGCCAGCAGCCAAAGCCGAGGACAGGGGGCTGGGGCCAACGTCCTGACTTTC
TRBJ1-5 TRBV4-2 TRBD1 once CASSQGVGAGGNQPQHF TGTGCCAGCAGCCAAGGGGTCGGGGCAGGGGGCAACCAGCCCCAGCATTTT
TRBJ2-2 TRBV27 TRBD2 NA CASRPYLGGSGTGELFF TGTGCCAGCAGACCCTACCTGGGCGGGAGCGGGACCGGGGAGCTGTTTTTT
TRBJ2-1 TRBV5-1 TRBD1 NA CASSLSGGDYNEQFF TGCGCCAGCAGCTTATCAGGGGGCGACTACAATGAGCAGTTCTTC
TRBJ2-3 TRBV5-1 TRBD2 NA CASSTGTSGFETQYF TGCGCCAGCAGCACCGGGACTAGCGGTTTTGAAACGCAGTATTTT
TRBJ2-7 TRBV14 NA NA CASSPRTANEQYF TGTGCCAGCAGCCCCCGGACAGCCAACGAGCAGTACTTC
TRBJ2-3 TRBV6-5 NA NA CASGLPTTDTQYF TGTGCCAGCGGACTCCCTACCACAGATACGCAGTATTTT
TRBJ2-3 TRBV4-2 NA NA CASSQDLDTQYF TGTGCCAGCAGCCAAGACTTGGATACGCAGTATTTT
TRBJ2-3 TRBV5-1 TRBD2 NA CASTRLAGFTDTQYF TGCGCCAGCACCCGACTAGCGGGGTTCACAGATACGCAGTATTTT
TRBJ1-6 TRBV5-1 TRBD1 NA CASSTGQANNSPLHF TGCGCCAGCAGCACCGGACAGGCAAATAATTCACCCCTCCACTTT
TRBJ2-7 TRBV7-9 TRBD2 NA CASPPGGTSEKYEQYF TGTGCCAGCCCCCCGGGTGGGACTAGCGAGAAATACGAGCAGTACTTC
TRBJ2-2 TRBV29-1 NA NA CSGKRGAKTGELFF TGCAGCGGGAAACGGGGGGCCAAGACCGGGGAGCTGTTTTTT
TRBJ1-1 TRBV18 NA NA CASSPIRGGGTEAFF TGTGCCAGCTCACCGATCCGGGGAGGGGGCACTGAAGCTTTCTTT
TRBJ1-1 TRBV7-2 NA NA CASSSADRNTEAFF TGTGCCAGCAGCTCAGCGGACAGGAACACTGAAGCTTTCTTT
TRBJ2-6 TRBV19 NA few CASALLGAASGANVLTF TGTGCCAGTGCCCTTTTGGGAGCCGCCTCTGGGGCCAACGTCCTGACTTTC
TRBJ2-7 TRBV29-1 TRBD1 NA CSVEGQNYEQYF TGCAGCGTTGAGGGACAGAACTACGAGCAGTACTTC
TRBJ2-7 TRBV5-5 TRBD1 NA CASQQGAGYEQYF TGTGCCAGTCAACAGGGGGCCGGCTACGAGCAGTACTTC
TRBJ1-5 TRBV6-1 NA NA CASSDPQGFNQPQHF TGTGCCAGCAGTGACCCGCAGGGATTCAATCAGCCCCAGCATTTT
TRBJ1-4 TRBV7-6 TRBD1 NA CASSSTGVYEKLFF TGTGCCAGCAGCTCTACAGGGGTATATGAAAAACTGTTTTTT
TRBJ1-4 TRBV4-2 TRBD1 NA CASSQPPGTGDEKLFF TGTGCCAGCAGCCAGCCTCCCGGGACAGGGGATGAAAAACTGTTTTTT
TRBJ1-1 TRBV2 NA NA CASSDFVNTEAFF TGTGCCAGCAGTGACTTCGTGAACACTGAAGCTTTCTTT
TRBJ1-1 TRBV29-1 NA once CSTQQNGFQGTEAFF TGCAGCACGCAGCAGAACGGGTTCCAAGGCACTGAAGCTTTCTTT
TRBJ2-7 TRBV7-9 TRBD2 once CASSSKAGVGLPYEQYF TGTGCCAGCAGCTCCAAGGCGGGAGTCGGGCTTCCCTACGAGCAGTACTTC
TRBJ1-1 TRBV11-2 NA NA CASSQGLNTEAFF TGTGCCAGCTCTCAGGGGCTGAACACTGAAGCTTTCTTT
TRBJ1-3 TRBV7-2 NA NA CASRGGAHGNTIYF TGTGCCAGCAGGGGGGGTGCACACGGAAACACCATATATTTT
TRBJ1-2 TRBV6-5 NA NA CASSPEDVAYGYTF TGTGCCAGCAGTCCGGAGGACGTTGCCTATGGCTACACCTTC
TRBJ1-4 TRBV6-1 TRBD1 NA CASSATGRNEKLFF TGTGCCAGCAGCGCGACAGGGCGGAATGAAAAACTGTTTTTT
TRBJ1-4 TRBV5-5 TRBD1 NA CASSGTGGNEKLFF TGTGCCAGCAGCGGGACAGGGGGTAATGAAAAACTGTTTTTT
TRBJ2-7 TRBV11-1 NA NA CASSLVRGGEQYF TGTGCCAGCAGCTTAGTAAGGGGCGGCGAGCAGTACTTC
TRBJ2-7 TRBV27 NA NA CASSMLRAGNYEQYF TGTGCCAGCAGTATGCTTCGGGCGGGGAATTACGAGCAGTACTTC